This passage covers 15 T cell receptor beta chains from one sample sequenced in a study of T cells in Graves' hyperthyroidism and ophthalmopathy. Amplification of TCR beta CDR3 regions used RNA as the template. An initial round of RT-PCR targeting the TCR CDR3 relied on the HTBI primer set. MiXCR, run by TCRdb on the multiplex PCR reads, gives a single entry per CDR3 protein. This table has hundreds of thousands of distinct CDR3 sequences, less than 20% appearing once. What was sequenced was blood. These TCRs come from a woman between 18 and 29 years old with Graves' hyperthyroidism.

This clonotype was recorded many times. The rearrangement joins TRBV5-1 to TRBJ1-1; perhaps TRBD1 as D (5 bases). This CDR3 region has 14 residues. Germline lookup yields CDR1 SGHRS and CDR2 YFSETQ. The V end lost 1 base, the J end lost 1 base, and 8 bases lay between the germline ends. Here the CDR3 reads CASSLWGKNTEAFF. The CDR3 bases are TGCGCCAGCAGCTTGTGGGGGAAGAACACTGAAGCTTTCTTT. The variable domain in full, with the rest retrieved from reference TRBV5-1 and TRBJ1-1, is KAGVTQTPRYLIKTRGQQVTLSCSPISGHRSVSWYQQTPGQGLQFLFEYFSETQRNKGNFPGRFSGRQFSNSRSEMNVSTLELGDSALYLCASSLWGKNTEAFFGQGTRLTVV.

In this sample, this clonotype turned up many times. V usage is TRBV5-8 and J usage is TRBJ2-3; 14 nucleotides align to TRBD2. Germline V gives CDR1 SGHTS, CDR2 YDEGEE. Trimming removed 4 bases from V and 6 bases from J; junction bases left unmatched: 13. This CDR3 comprises 18 residues. CDR3 bases: TGTGCCAGCAGCCGAGACGGAGGGACTAGCGGGAGAACGGATACGCAGTATTTT. Protein product: CASSRDGGTSGRTDTQYF.

This clonotype has at least ten counts. The gene calls are TRBV5-1 and TRBJ2-1, with 8 bases lining up with TRBD2. With 0 bases clipped from V and 7 bases from J, the junction kept 18 bases outside the gene matches. The germline V gene encodes CDR1 SGHRS and CDR2 YFSETQ. The CDR3 contains 19 residues. CDR3 residues: CASSLGQWQRGSPTNEQFF. CDR3 nucleotide sequence: TGCGCCAGCAGCTTGGGACAGTGGCAGCGGGGGTCACCTACGAATGAGCAGTTCTTC.

In its sample, this clonotype was seen many times. The rearrangement uses TRBV27 and TRBJ2-6; 7 bases align to TRBD1. The CDR3 is 16 amino acids. The ends lost 5 bases at V and 4 bases at J; junction bases unmatched: 8. Germline V gene data show CDR1 as MNHEY and CDR2 as SMNVEV (reference sequence). In DNA, the CDR3 is TGTGCCAGCAGTCTCTGGCAGGGGGAGGGGGCCAACGTCCTGACTTTC. Protein: CASSLWQGEGANVLTF.

The chain combines TRBV19 with TRBJ1-5, with TRBD1 matching 10 bases. Losses at the gene ends were 5 bases for V and 6 bases for J; bases not matched to a gene: 7. The germline V gene has CDR1 LNHDA and CDR2 SQIVND (reference sequence). The CDR3 runs to 15 residues. The CDR3 sequence: CASSAGTGDFQPQHF. In DNA, the CDR3 is TGTGCCAGTAGTGCCGGGACAGGGGACTTTCAGCCCCAGCATTTT.

The chain uses TRBV5-4 and TRBJ2-5, with 12 bases that match TRBD2. Germline CDR1 and CDR2: SGHNT and YYREEE (reference sequence). The CDR3 extends over 18 amino acids. V was pared by 4 bases and J by 4 bases, with 14 bases of the junction left unmatched. CDR3 in amino acids: CASSPGVRLAGVGETQYF. In nucleotides, the CDR3 is TGTGCCAGCAGCCCTGGGGTCCGACTAGCGGGAGTGGGAGAGACCCAGTACTTC.

This clonotype was picked up a small number of times. V and J are TRBV9 and TRBJ1-3; D not certain. V lost 3 bases to trimming and J lost 0 bases, with 13 bases between them. The CDR3 has 16 amino acids. In germline, CDR1 is SGDLS, CDR2 YYNGEE. The CDR3 is CASSGDPSHSGNTIYF. The DNA for the CDR3 is TGTGCCAGCAGCGGAGATCCGAGCCACTCTGGAAACACCATATATTTT.

This clonotype has a count of ten or more. The rearrangement uses TRBV7-9 and TRBJ2-5, with 9 positions matching TRBD2. The CDR3 has 15 residues. Trimming cost V 3 bases and J 3 bases; bases outside gene matches: 5. The germline V gene has CDR1 SEHNR and CDR2 FQNEAQ (reference sequence). The CDR3 DNA reads TGTGCCAGCAGCTTCGTAGCGGGGGATAAAGAGACCCAGTACTTC. Protein: CASSFVAGDKETQYF.

As DNA, the CDR3 is TGTGCCAGTAGTCGGTCTGGGACCGGGGTCTCTGGGGCCAACGTCCTGACTTTC. The encoded protein is CASSRSGTGVSGANVLTF. The chain couples TRBV19 to TRBJ2-6; D may match TRBD1 or TRBD2 (5 bases each). This CDR3 region has 18 residues. V was trimmed by 5 bases and J by 0 bases, leaving 17 bases between them. CDR1 is LNHDA, CDR2 SQIVND, per germline (reference sequence).

As to this clonotype: A single base separates this from a much larger clone, so it may be a read error. The gene calls are TRBV4-1 and TRBJ2-7; D might be TRBD1 (6 bases). The CDR3 is 15 amino acids. From germline, CDR1 is MGHRA and CDR2 YSYEKL. CDR3 amino acids: CASSRAGEGAYEQYF. CDR3 sequence (DNA): TGTGCCAGCAGCCGAGCAGGAGAGGGGGCCTACGAGCAGTACTTC.

This clonotype was detected ten times or more. The J gene is TRBJ2-2, the V gene TRBV7-2; D not resolved. The CDR3 runs to 15 residues. Between the trimmed V and J ends, which lost 3 bases and 5 bases, there was a span of 13 bases. The germline V gene encodes CDR1 SGHTA and CDR2 FQGNSA. This CDR3 reads CASSFDRRLTGELFF. The CDR3 coding sequence is TGTGCCAGCAGCTTCGACCGCAGACTTACCGGGGAGCTGTTTTTT. The variable domain in full, completed from reference TRBV7-2 and TRBJ2-2, reads GAGVSQSPSNKVTEKGKDVELRCDPISGHTALYWYRQSLGQGLEFLIYFQGNSAPDKSGLPSDRFSAERTGGSVSTLTIQRTQQEDSAVYLCASSFDRRLTGELFFGEGSRLTVL.

Of note for this clonotype: This is likely a read error, given that the CDR3 carries no conserved phenylalanine or tryptophan at its end. Here the CDR3 reads CAWSSGYEQYL. CDR3 in DNA: TGTGCCTGGAGTTCGGGATACGAGCAGTACCTC. This chain connects TRBV30 to TRBJ2-7; a weak D match, TRBD2 (5 bases). With 2 bases removed from V and 4 bases from J, the gap between germline ends came to 6 bases. Germline V gene lookup returns CDR1 GTSNPN and CDR2 SVGIG (reference sequence). The CDR3 loop spans 11 amino acids.

The table lists this clonotype with many counts. This chain connects TRBV19 to TRBJ1-4; maybe TRBD1 (5 bases). V was clipped by 4 bases and J by 3 bases, with 9 bases between them. Germline loops: CDR1 LNHDA, CDR2 SQIVND (reference sequence). The CDR3 totals 14 residues. This CDR3 is CASSNPRANEKLFF. The CDR3 DNA follows: TGTGCCAGTAGTAACCCCAGGGCTAATGAAAAACTGTTTTTT.

This clonotype was detected only a few times. Possible read error: a much larger clone is one base away. This sequence joins TRBV12-3 or TRBV12-4 and TRBJ1-6; TRBD1 is a possible D gene (6 bases). The CDR3 has 13 amino acids. CDR3 bases: TGTGCCGGCAGTAGAGGAGGGGGATCACCCCTCCACTTT. Translating gives CAGSRGGGSPLHF.

This clonotype was counted many times. The chain employs TRBV20-1 and TRBJ1-1; D gene ambiguous. The CDR3 totals 12 residues. CDR1 and CDR2 (germline): DFQATT, SNEGSKA (reference sequence). The V and J ends lost 3 bases and 1 base respectively, with 6 bases between them. CDR3 amino acids: CSASVKNTEAFF. DNA for the CDR3: TGCAGTGCTAGTGTTAAGAACACTGAAGCTTTCTTT.